The 5 T cell receptor beta chains listed next were all sequenced from one sample in a study of blood T cells in healthy people across ages. Primers used in a second PCR of roughly 6 to 12 cycles were a sample-barcoded 5' primer and a J-beta primer mix. TCRdb re-called the 5' RACE reads with MiXCR, one entry per CDR3 protein. The sample includes about 600,000 distinct CDR3 sequences, less than 60% of them seen just once. Sequences were obtained from blood. The receptor set was obtained from an elderly man in good health.

This chain connects TRBV24-1 to TRBJ2-5, with unresolved D. The germline V gene encodes CDR1 KGHDR and CDR2 SFDVKD. This CDR3 is 13 amino acids long. V dropped 6 bases and J dropped 2 bases, with 9 bases sitting between them. The CDR3 nucleotides are TGTGCCACCAGTAGGGAAGCTCAAGAGACCCAGTACTTC. Protein product: CATSREAQETQYF.

The V and J genes are TRBV29-1 and TRBJ1-1, with TRBD1 identical over 8 bases. The germline V gene encodes CDR1 SQVTM and CDR2 ANQGSEA. V was clipped by 7 bases and J by 6 bases; unmatched bases: 7. The CDR3 covers 12 residues. CDR3 in amino acids: CSGGQGVSEAFF. CDR3 DNA: TGCAGCGGCGGACAGGGAGTCTCTGAAGCTTTCTTT.

The CDR3 loop is CASSLLLSYEQYF. CDR3 nucleotides: TGTGCCAGCAGCTTACTTCTCTCCTACGAGCAGTACTTC. This chain connects TRBV7-9 to TRBJ2-7; D ambiguous. Germline CDR1 SEHNR, CDR2 FQNEAQ (reference sequence). Deletions cut 2 bases from V and 0 bases from J, with 5 bases between. CDR3 length: 13 residues.

This clonotype was seen ten or more times. The gene calls are TRBV7-2 and TRBJ1-2; 9 bases map to TRBD1. CDR1 is SGHTA, CDR2 FQGNSA, per germline. V trimming: 5 bases; J trimming: 11 bases; junction bases outside the gene matches: 9. The CDR3 is 13 residues long. The CDR3 nucleotides read TGTGCCAGCAGCCCGGGACAGGGTGGGGGATACACCTTC. Its translation: CASSPGQGGGYTF.

This clonotype was recorded at least ten times. This chain links TRBV18 with TRBJ2-1; tentative D call: TRBD1 (5 bases). Deletions cut 3 bases from V and 8 bases from J, with 11 bases between. Germline lookup yields CDR1 KGHSH and CDR2 LQKENI. The CDR3 loop spans 13 amino acids. The CDR3 DNA follows: TGTGCCAGCTCACCGGACAAAGGGTATGAGCAGTTCTTC. Protein product: CASSPDKGYEQFF.